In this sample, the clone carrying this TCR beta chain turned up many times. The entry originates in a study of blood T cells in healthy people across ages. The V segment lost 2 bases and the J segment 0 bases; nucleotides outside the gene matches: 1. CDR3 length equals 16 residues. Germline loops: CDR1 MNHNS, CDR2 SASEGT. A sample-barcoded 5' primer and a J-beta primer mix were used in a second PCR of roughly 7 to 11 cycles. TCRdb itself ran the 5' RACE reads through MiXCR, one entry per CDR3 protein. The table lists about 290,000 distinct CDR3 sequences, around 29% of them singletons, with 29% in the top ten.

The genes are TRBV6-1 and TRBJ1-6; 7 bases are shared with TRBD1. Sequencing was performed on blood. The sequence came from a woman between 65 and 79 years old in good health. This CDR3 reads CASSERTGSYNSPLHF. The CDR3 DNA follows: TGTGCCAGCAGTGAACGGACAGGCTCCTATAATTCACCCCTCCACTTT.